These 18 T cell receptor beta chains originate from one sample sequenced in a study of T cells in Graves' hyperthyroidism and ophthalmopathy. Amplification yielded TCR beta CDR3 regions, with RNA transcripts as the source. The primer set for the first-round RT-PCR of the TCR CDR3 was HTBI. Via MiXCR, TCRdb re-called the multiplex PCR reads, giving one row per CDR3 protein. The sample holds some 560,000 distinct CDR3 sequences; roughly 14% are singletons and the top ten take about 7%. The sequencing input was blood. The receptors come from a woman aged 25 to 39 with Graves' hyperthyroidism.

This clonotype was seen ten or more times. Here the CDR3 DNA reads TGTGCCAGCAGTTACTCGCAGGGGACCGGGGAGCTGTTTTTT. It translates to CASSYSQGTGELFF. This chain joins TRBV6-6 and TRBJ2-2; D perhaps matches TRBD1 (6 bases). V was shortened by 0 bases and J by 5 bases, with 7 bases between the two germline ends. Per the germline V gene, CDR1 is MNHNY and CDR2 is SVGAGI (reference sequence). The CDR3 loop spans 14 amino acids.

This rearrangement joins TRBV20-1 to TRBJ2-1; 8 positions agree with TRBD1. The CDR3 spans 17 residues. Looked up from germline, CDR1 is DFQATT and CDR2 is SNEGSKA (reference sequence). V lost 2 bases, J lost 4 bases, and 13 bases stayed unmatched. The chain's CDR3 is CSARSSDRARKYNEQFF. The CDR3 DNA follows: TGCAGTGCTAGATCCTCGGACAGGGCGAGAAAATACAATGAGCAGTTCTTC.

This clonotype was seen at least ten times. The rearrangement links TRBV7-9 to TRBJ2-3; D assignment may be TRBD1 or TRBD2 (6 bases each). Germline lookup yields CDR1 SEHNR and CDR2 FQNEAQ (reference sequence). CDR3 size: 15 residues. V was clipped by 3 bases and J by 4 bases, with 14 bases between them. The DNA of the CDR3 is TGTGCCAGCAGCTTTCCCGGGGGCATGGCAGATACGCAGTATTTT. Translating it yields CASSFPGGMADTQYF.

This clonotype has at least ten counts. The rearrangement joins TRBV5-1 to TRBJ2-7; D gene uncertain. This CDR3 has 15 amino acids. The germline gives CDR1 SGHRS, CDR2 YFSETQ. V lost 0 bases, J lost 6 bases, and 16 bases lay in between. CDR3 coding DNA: TGCGCCAGCAGCTTGGCCTTGGCTACCCCTACCGAGCAGTACTTC. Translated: CASSLALATPTEQYF. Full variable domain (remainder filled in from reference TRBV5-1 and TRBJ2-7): KAGVTQTPRYLIKTRGQQVTLSCSPISGHRSVSWYQQTPGQGLQFLFEYFSETQRNKGNFPGRFSGRQFSNSRSEMNVSTLELGDSALYLCASSLALATPTEQYFGPGTRLTVT.

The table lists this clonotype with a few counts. The CDR3 loop reads CASSSRYRGAGANVLTF. The DNA of the CDR3 is TGTGCCAGCAGCTCCAGATACAGGGGAGCTGGGGCCAACGTCCTGACTTTC. The chain recombines TRBV5-8 with TRBJ2-6; the match to TRBD1 covers 7 bases. J lost 2 bases, V lost 3 bases, and 8 bases had no gene match. Per germline, CDR1 SGHTS and CDR2 YDEGEE. CDR3 length: 17 amino acids. Full variable domain (missing parts from reference TRBV5-8 and TRBJ2-6): EAGVTQSPTHLIKTRGQQATLRCSPISGHTSVYWYQQALGLGLQFLLWYDEGEERNRGNFPPRFSGRQFPNYSSELNVNALELEDSALYLCASSSRYRGAGANVLTFGAGSRLTVL.

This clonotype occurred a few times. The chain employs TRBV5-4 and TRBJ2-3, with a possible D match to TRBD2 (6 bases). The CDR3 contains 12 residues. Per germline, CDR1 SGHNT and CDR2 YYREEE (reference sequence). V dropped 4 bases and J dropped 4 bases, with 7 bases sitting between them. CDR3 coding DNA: TGTGCCAGCAGCCGGGACTCAGATACGCAGTATTTT. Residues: CASSRDSDTQYF.

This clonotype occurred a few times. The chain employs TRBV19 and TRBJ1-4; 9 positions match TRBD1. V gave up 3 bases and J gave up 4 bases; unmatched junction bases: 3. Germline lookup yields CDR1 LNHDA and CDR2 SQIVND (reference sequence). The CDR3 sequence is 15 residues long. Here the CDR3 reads CASSIEGQGNEKLFF. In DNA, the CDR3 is TGTGCCAGTAGTATTGAGGGACAGGGTAATGAAAAACTGTTTTTT.

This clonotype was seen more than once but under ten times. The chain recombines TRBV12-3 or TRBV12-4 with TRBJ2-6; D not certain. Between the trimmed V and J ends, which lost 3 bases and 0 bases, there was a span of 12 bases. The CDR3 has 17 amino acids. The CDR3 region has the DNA TGTGCCAGCAGTTTCCGTCAGAGTTTCTCTGGGGCCAACGTCCTGACTTTC. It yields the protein CASSFRQSFSGANVLTF.

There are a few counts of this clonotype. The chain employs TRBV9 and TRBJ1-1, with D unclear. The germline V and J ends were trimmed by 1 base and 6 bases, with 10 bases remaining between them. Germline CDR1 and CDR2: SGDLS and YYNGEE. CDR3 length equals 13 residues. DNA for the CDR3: TGTGCCAGCAGCGTAATATCCGGGGCTGAAGCTTTCTTT. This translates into CASSVISGAEAFF.

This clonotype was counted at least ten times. CDR3 sequence reads: CASSFRRLAWPYEQYF. CDR3 coding DNA: TGTGCCAGCAGTTTTCGGAGACTAGCGTGGCCCTACGAGCAGTACTTC. The chain has TRBV28 and TRBJ2-7, with 8 positions matching TRBD2. CDR3 size: 16 residues. V lost 3 bases and J lost 2; bases outside the gene matches: 9. Germline loops: CDR1 MDHEN, CDR2 SYDVKM.

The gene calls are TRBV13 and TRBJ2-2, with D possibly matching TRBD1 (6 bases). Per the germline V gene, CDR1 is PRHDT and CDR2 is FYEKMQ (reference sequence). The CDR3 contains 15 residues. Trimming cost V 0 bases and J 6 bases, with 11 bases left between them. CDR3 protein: CASSLGAGVAGELFF. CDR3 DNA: TGTGCCAGCAGCTTAGGGGCAGGGGTCGCCGGGGAGCTGTTTTTT.

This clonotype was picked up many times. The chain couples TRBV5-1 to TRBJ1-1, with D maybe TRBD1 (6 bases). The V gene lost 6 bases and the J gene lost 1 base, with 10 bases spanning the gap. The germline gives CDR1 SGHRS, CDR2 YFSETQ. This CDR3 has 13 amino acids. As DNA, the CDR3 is TGCGCCAGCAACGGAGGGGGGAACACTGAAGCTTTCTTT. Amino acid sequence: CASNGGGNTEAFF.

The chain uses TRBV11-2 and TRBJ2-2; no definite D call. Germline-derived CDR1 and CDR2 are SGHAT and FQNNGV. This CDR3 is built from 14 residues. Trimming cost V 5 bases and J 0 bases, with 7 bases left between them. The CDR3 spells CASSTNTNTGELFF. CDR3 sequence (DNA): TGTGCCAGCAGCACCAACACGAACACCGGGGAGCTGTTTTTT.

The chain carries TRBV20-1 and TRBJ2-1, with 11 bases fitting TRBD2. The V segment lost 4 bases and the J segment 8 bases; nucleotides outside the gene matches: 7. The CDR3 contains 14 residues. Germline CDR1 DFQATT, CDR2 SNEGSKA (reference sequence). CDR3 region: CSATLAGGFDEQFF. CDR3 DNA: TGCAGTGCTACCCTAGCGGGAGGTTTCGATGAGCAGTTCTTC.

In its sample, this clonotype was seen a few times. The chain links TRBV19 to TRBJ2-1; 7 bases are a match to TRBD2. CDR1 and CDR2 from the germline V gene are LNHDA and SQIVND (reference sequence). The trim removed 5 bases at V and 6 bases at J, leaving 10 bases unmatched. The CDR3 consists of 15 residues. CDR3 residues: CASSPRETLLNEQFF. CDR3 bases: TGTGCCAGTAGTCCGCGGGAGACCCTCCTCAATGAGCAGTTCTTC.

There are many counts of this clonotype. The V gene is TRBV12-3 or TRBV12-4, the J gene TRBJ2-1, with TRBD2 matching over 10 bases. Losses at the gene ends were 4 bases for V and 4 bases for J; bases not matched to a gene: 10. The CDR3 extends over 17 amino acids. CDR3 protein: CASSSRASGSSYNEQFF. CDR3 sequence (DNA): TGTGCCAGCAGTTCCCGCGCTAGCGGGAGTTCGTACAATGAGCAGTTCTTC.

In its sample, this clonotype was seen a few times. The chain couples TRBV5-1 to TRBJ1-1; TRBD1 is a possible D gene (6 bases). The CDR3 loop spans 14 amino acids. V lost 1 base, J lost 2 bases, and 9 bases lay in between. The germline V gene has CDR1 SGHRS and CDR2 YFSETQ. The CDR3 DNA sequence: TGCGCCAGCAGCTTGCGGACAGCAAACACTGAAGCTTTCTTT. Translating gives CASSLRTANTEAFF. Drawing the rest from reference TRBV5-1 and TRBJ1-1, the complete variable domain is KAGVTQTPRYLIKTRGQQVTLSCSPISGHRSVSWYQQTPGQGLQFLFEYFSETQRNKGNFPGRFSGRQFSNSRSEMNVSTLELGDSALYLCASSLRTANTEAFFGQGTRLTVV.

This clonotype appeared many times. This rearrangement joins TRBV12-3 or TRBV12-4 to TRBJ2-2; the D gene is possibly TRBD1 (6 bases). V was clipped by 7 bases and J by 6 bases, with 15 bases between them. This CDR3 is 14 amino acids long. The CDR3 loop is CASTSTGFSGELFF. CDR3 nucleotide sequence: TGTGCCAGCACCAGTACAGGGTTTTCCGGGGAGCTGTTTTTT.